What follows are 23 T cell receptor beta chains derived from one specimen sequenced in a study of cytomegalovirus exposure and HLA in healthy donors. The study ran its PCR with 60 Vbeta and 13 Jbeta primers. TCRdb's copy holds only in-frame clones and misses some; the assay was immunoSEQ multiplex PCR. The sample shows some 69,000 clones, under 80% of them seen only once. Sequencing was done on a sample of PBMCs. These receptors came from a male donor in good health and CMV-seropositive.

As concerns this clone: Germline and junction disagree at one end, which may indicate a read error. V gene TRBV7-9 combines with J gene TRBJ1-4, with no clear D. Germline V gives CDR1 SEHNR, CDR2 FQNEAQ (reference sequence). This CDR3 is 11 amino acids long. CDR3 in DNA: TGTTCCAGCAGCTTTAGCGAAAAACTGTTTTTT. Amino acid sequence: CSSSFSEKLFF.

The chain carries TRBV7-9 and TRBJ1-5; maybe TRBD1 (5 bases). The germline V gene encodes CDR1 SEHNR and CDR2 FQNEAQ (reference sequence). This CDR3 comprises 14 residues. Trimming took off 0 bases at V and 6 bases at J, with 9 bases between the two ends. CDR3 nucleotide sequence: TGTGCCAGCAGCTTAGCGCAGGGTAGTCAGCCCCAGCATTTT. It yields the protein CASSLAQGSQPQHF.

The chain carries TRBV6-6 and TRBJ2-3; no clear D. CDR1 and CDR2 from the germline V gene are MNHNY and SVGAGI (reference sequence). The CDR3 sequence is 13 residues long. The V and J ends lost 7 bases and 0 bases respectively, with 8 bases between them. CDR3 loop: CASKERSTDTQYF. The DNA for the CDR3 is TGTGCCAGCAAAGAGCGAAGCACAGATACGCAGTATTTT.

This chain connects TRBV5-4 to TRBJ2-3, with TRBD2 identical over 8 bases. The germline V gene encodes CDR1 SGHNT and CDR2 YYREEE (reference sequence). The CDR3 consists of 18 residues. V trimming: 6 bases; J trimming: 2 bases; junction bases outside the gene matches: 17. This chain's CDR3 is CASTPSVGRGEFTDTQYF. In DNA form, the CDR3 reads TGTGCCAGCACCCCCTCGGTCGGGAGGGGAGAGTTCACAGATACGCAGTATTTT.

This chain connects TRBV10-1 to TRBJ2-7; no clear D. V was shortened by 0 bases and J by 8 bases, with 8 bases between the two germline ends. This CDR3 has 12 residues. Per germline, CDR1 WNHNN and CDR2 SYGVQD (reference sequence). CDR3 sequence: CASSESGPQQYF. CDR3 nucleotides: TGCGCCAGCAGTGAGTCGGGCCCGCAGCAGTACTTC.

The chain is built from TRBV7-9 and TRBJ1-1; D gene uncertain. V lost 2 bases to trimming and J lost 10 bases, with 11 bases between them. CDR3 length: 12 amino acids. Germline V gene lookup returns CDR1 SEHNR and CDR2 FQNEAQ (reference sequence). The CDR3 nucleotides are TGTGCCAGCAGCTTAAACCAGGCCGCAGCTTTCTTT. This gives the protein CASSLNQAAAFF.

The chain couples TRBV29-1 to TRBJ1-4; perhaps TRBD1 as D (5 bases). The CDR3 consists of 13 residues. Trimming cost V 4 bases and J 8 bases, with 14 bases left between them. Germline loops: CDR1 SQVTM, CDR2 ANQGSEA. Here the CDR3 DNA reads TGCAGCGTTGGGGGCCCCGGAAGGGAAAAACTGTTTTTT. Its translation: CSVGGPGREKLFF.

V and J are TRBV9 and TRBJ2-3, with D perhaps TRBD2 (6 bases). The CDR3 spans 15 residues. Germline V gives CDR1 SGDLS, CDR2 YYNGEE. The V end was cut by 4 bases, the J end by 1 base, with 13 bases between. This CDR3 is CASSTGLAGTDTQYF. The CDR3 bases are TGTGCCAGCAGCACGGGACTGGCTGGCACAGATACGCAGTATTTT.

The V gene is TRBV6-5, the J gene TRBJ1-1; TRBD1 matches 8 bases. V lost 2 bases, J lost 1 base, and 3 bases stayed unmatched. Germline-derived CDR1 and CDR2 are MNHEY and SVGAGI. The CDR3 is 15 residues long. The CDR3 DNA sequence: TGTGCCAGCAGTTACGGGGACAGGCAGAACACTGAAGCTTTCTTT. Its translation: CASSYGDRQNTEAFF.

For the CDR3, the DNA is TGTGCCACCCTGAGTGGTAACACCGGGGAGCTGTTTTTT. Protein product: CATLSGNTGELFF. J is TRBJ2-2 and V is TRBV6-5; D gene uncertain. This CDR3 region has 13 residues. CDR1 and CDR2 (germline): MNHEY, SVGAGI. V gave up 10 bases and J gave up 2 bases, with 11 bases separating them.

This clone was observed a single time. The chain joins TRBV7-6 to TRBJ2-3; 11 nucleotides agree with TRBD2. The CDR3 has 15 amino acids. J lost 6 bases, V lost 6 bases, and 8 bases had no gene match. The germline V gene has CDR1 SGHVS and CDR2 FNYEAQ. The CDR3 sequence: CASRYHSGGDDTQYF. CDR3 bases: TGTGCCAGCAGATATCATAGCGGGGGGGACGATACGCAGTATTTT.

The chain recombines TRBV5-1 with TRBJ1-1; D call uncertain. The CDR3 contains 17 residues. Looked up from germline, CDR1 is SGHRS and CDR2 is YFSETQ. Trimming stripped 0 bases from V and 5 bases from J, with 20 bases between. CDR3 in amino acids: CASSLDGYTGFGTEAFF. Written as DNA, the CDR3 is TGCGCCAGCAGCTTGGATGGGTATACGGGGTTTGGGACTGAAGCTTTCTTT.

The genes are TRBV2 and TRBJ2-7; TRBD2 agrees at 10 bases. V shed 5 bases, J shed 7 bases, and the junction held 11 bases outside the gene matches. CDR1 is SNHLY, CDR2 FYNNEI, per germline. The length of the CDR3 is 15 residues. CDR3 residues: CASSRDSGGLMEQYF. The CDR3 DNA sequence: TGTGCCAGCAGTAGAGATAGCGGGGGGCTCATGGAGCAGTACTTC.

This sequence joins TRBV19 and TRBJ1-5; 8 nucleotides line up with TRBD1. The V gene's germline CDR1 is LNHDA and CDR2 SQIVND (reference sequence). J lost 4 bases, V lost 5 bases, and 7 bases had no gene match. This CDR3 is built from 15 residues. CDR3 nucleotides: TGTGCCAGTAGTTCCGGGACAGGTTGGAATCAGCCCCAGCATTTT. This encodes CASSSGTGWNQPQHF.

This chain's CDR3 is CASSQRPPGQGSYEQYF. The CDR3 nucleotides read TGCGCCAGCAGCCAAAGACCTCCGGGACAGGGTTCCTACGAGCAGTACTTC. The J gene is TRBJ2-7, the V gene TRBV4-3, with TRBD1 matching over 9 bases. CDR1 is LGHNA and CDR2 is YSLEER in the germline V gene. The CDR3 spans 17 residues. With V trimmed by 2 bases and J by 1 base, 9 bases remained unmatched.

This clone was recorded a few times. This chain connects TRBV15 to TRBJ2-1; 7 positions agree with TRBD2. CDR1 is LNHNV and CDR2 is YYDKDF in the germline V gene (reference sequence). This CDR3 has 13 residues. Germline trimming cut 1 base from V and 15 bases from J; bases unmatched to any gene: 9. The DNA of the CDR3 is TGTGCCACCAGCAGAGGGAGGGCGGGAGAAGGGTTCTTC. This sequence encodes CATSRGRAGEGFF.

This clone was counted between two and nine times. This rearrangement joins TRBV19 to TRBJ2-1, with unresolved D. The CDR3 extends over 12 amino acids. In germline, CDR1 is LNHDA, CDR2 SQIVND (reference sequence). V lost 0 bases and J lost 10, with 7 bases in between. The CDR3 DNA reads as TGTGCCAGTAGTATAGATCCCCGGGAGCAGTTCTTC. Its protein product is CASSIDPREQFF.

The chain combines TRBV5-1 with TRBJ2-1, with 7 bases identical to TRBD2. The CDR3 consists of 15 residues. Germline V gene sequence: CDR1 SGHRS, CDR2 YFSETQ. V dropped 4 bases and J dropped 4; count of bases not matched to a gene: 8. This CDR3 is CASSPGGRRYNEQFF. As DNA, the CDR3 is TGCGCCAGCAGCCCGGGGGGACGGAGATACAATGAGCAGTTCTTC.

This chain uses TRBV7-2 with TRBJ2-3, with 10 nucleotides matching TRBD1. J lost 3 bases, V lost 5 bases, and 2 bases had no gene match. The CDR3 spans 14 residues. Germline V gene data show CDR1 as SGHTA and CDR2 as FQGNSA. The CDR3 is CASSRDRGTDTQYF. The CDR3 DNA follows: TGTGCCAGCAGCCGGGACAGGGGAACAGATACGCAGTATTTT.

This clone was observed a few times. The chain's CDR3 is CASSLPENEKLFF. The CDR3 coding sequence is TGTGCCAGCAGCTTGCCTGAGAATGAAAAACTGTTTTTT. This chain uses TRBV5-6 with TRBJ1-4; no definite D call. V lost 1 base and J lost 5, with 6 bases in between. This CDR3 is 13 amino acids long. Germline V gene sequence: CDR1 SGHDT, CDR2 YYEEEE.

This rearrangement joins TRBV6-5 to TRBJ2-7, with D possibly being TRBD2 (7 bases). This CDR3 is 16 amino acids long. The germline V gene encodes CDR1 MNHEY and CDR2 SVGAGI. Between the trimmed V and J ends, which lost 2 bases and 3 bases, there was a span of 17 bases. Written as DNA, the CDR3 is TGTGCCAGCAGTTACCGGGGGGCGGGCGGGGTCTACGAGCAGTACTTC. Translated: CASSYRGAGGVYEQYF.

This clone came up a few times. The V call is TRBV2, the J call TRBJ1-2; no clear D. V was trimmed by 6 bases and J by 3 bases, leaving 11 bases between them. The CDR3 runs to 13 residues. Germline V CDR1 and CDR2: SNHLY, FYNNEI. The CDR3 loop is CASSENSYYGYTF. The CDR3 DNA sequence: TGTGCCAGCAGCGAAAACAGTTACTATGGCTACACCTTC.

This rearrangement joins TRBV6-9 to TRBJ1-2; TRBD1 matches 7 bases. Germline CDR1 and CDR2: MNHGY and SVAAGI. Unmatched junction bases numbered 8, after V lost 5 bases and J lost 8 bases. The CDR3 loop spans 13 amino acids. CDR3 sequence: CASSVPGTEGYTF. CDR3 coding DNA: TGTGCCAGCAGTGTACCCGGGACAGAAGGCTACACCTTC.